These T cell receptor beta chains were read from a single sample in a study of cytomegalovirus exposure and HLA in healthy donors. Measured with immunoSEQ multiplex PCR; TCRdb has only the in-frame clones, and not every one. The profile shows roughly 97,000 clones, around 9.1% of them singletons. The source material was PBMCs. These TCRs come from a man aged 40-49 years in good health and CMV-seropositive. CDR3s include the opening cysteine and the closing phenylalanine or tryptophan. Each record gives: J gene, V gene, clone size, D gene, CDR3 protein, CDR3 DNA. The D gene is left open where the match is weak. The size field is filled for only some rows; it gives once, few, many or a size class.

TRBJ2-7 | TRBV6-1 | few | NA | CASSVHYEQYF | TGTGCCAGCAGTGTTCACTACGAGCAGTACTTC
TRBJ2-5 | TRBV6-5 | NA | TRBD2 | CASSYSTGGPETQYF | TGTGCCAGCAGTTACTCCACGGGAGGTCCAGAGACCCAGTACTTC
TRBJ2-7 | TRBV30 | few | TRBD2 | CAWSMTSGILLEQYF | TGTGCCTGGAGTATGACTAGCGGGATTCTCCTCGAGCAGTACTTC
TRBJ2-5 | TRBV27 | NA | NA | CASNPLGGDPRETQYF | TGTGCCAGCAATCCCTTAGGGGGAGACCCCCGGGAGACCCAGTACTTC
TRBJ2-2 | TRBV27 | NA | TRBD2 | CASSWLGLAGTGELFF | TGTGCCAGCAGTTGGTTAGGACTAGCGGGCACCGGGGAGCTGTTTTTT
TRBJ2-7 | TRBV6-1 | few | NA | CASSGPSIQVYEQYF | TGTGCCAGCAGTGGGCCCTCCATACAGGTCTACGAGCAGTACTTC
TRBJ2-1 | TRBV10-3 | NA | NA | CAISEPVGGPGAYNEQFF | TGTGCCATCAGTGAGCCGGTTGGAGGCCCCGGGGCCTACAATGAGCAGTTCTTC
TRBJ2-3 | TRBV6-5 | NA | NA | CARSMSTDTQYF | TGTGCCAGGTCAATGAGCACAGATACGCAGTATTTT
TRBJ2-7 | TRBV28 | NA | NA | CASSLEDYEQYF | TGTGCCAGCAGTTTAGAGGACTACGAGCAGTACTTC
TRBJ2-1 | TRBV9 | NA | NA | CASSVMGDIYYNEQFF | TGTGCCAGCAGCGTAATGGGGGACATTTACTACAATGAGCAGTTCTTC
TRBJ2-7 | TRBV27 | few | NA | CASRHPGHTYEQYF | TGTGCCAGCAGGCACCCGGGACATACCTACGAGCAGTACTTC